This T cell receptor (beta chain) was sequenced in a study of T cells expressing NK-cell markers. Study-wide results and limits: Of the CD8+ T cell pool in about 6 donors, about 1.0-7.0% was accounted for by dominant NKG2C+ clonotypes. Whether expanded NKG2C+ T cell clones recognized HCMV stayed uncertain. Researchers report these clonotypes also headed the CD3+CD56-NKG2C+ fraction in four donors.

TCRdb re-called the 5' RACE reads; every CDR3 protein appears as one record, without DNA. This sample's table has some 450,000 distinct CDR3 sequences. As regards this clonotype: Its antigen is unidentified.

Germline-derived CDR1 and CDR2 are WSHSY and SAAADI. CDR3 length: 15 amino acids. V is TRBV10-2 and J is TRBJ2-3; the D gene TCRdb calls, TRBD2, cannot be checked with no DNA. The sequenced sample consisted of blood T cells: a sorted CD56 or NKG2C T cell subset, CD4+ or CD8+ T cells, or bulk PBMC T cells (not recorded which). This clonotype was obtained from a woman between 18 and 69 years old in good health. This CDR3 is CASSESRTPAGTQYF.